A single sample is the source of the 16 T cell receptor beta chains below, sequenced in a study of naive and memory T cell subsets. Reverse transcription of blood and skin TCR RNA was primed at alpha and beta constant regions. TCRdb processed the 5' RACE reads anew with MiXCR; each CDR3 protein has one entry. In the table there are some 22,000 distinct CDR3 sequences, less than 5% of which are singletons. Whole blood, 2.5 ml, came from adult healthy volunteers. Receptors originate from a male donor in good health.

Many counts were recorded for this clonotype. The rearrangement joins TRBV2 to TRBJ2-2; tentatively, D is TRBD1 or TRBD2 (5 bases each). Germline CDR1 reads SNHLY; CDR2 reads FYNNEI. This CDR3 comprises 13 residues. Between the trimmed V and J ends, which lost 4 bases and 6 bases, there was a span of 9 bases. The CDR3 coding sequence is TGTGCCAGCAGTGCCGGGACCGCCGGGGAGCTGTTTTTT. It is translated as CASSAGTAGELFF.

In its sample, this clonotype was seen many times. This chain connects TRBV18 to TRBJ1-1, with a tentative D call TRBD1 (6 bases). Germline CDR1 is KGHSH and CDR2 is LQKENI. V was shortened by 0 bases and J by 3 bases, with 11 bases between the two germline ends. The CDR3 consists of 15 residues. The CDR3, as DNA: TGTGCCAGCTCACCACCGGGTAGGGGGGACACTGAAGCTTTCTTT. It codes for CASSPPGRGDTEAFF.

This clonotype showed up many times. The CDR3 region is CASSSGRRGGNTGELFF. DNA of the CDR3: TGTGCCAGCAGCTCTGGTCGGCGGGGGGGTAACACCGGGGAGCTGTTTTTT. V and J are TRBV11-3 and TRBJ2-2; 9 nucleotides match TRBD2. The trim removed 4 bases at V and 2 bases at J, leaving 8 bases unmatched. Per germline, CDR1 SGHNT and CDR2 YENEEA. CDR3 length: 17 residues.

This clonotype was seen ten or more times. CDR3 bases: TGCAGCGTTGCCGGGACAGTTTTTTCTGGGGCCAACGTCCTGACTTTC. Translated: CSVAGTVFSGANVLTF. This rearrangement joins TRBV29-1 to TRBJ2-6, with 7 nucleotides matching TRBD1. The J segment lost 1 base and the V segment lost 4 bases, leaving 7 bases of the junction unmatched. CDR1 and CDR2 from the germline V gene are SQVTM and ANQGSEA. CDR3 length: 16 residues.

This clonotype was detected ten times or more. The CDR3 is CASTEGLVFNEQFF. The CDR3 DNA reads as TGTGCCAGCACCGAGGGACTAGTCTTCAATGAGCAGTTCTTC. The chain joins TRBV7-2 to TRBJ2-1, with 8 bases that match TRBD2. The CDR3 totals 14 residues. J lost 6 bases, V lost 7 bases, and 8 bases had no gene match. CDR1 is SGHTA and CDR2 is FQGNSA in the germline V gene. Full variable domain (missing parts from reference TRBV7-2 and TRBJ2-1): GAGVSQSPSNKVTEKGKDVELRCDPISGHTALYWYRQSLGQGLEFLIYFQGNSAPDKSGLPSDRFSAERTGGSVSTLTIQRTQQEDSAVYLCASTEGLVFNEQFFGPGTRLTVL.

This clonotype was found many times. This rearrangement joins TRBV10-2 to TRBJ2-7, with D tentatively TRBD1 (6 bases). The germline gives CDR1 WSHSY, CDR2 SAAADI. The CDR3 is 15 amino acids. Trimming shortened V by 7 bases and J by 0 bases, and 16 bases separated the two germline ends. In DNA form, the CDR3 reads TGCGCCAGCACCTTCGGACAGCTAAGCTCCTACGAGCAGTACTTC. Translated, it gives CASTFGQLSSYEQYF.

In this sample, this clonotype turned up many times. J is TRBJ1-2 and V is TRBV6-6, with 7 bases that match TRBD1. CDR3 length: 15 amino acids. Losses at the gene ends were 6 bases for V and 6 bases for J; bases not matched to a gene: 13. The germline CDR1 and CDR2 sequences are MNHNY and SVGAGI (reference sequence). CDR3 nucleotide sequence: TGTGCCAGCAGCAATAGGGAGGGGGCTTCCGATGGCTACACCTTC. As protein: CASSNREGASDGYTF.

This clonotype was picked up many times. This chain links TRBV5-6 with TRBJ2-3; 8 bases are shared with TRBD1. V gave up 0 bases and J gave up 5 bases; unmatched junction bases: 5. The CDR3 contains 15 residues. Germline V CDR1 and CDR2: SGHDT, YYEEEE. The CDR3: CASSLGQGAGDTQYF. The CDR3 DNA sequence: TGTGCCAGCAGCTTGGGGCAGGGGGCCGGAGATACGCAGTATTTT.

This clonotype was recorded at least ten times. The chain has TRBV20-1 and TRBJ1-1; TRBD1 agrees at 7 bases. Trimming removed 1 base from V and 5 bases from J; junction bases left unmatched: 1. Germline V gives CDR1 DFQATT, CDR2 SNEGSKA (reference sequence). The CDR3 has 12 residues. The CDR3 loop is CSARVDRTEAFF. The CDR3 nucleotides are TGCAGTGCTAGAGTGGACAGGACTGAAGCTTTCTTT.

This clonotype occurred many times. This rearrangement joins TRBV4-3 to TRBJ2-7, with a tentative D call TRBD1 (6 bases). Germline V gene sequence: CDR1 LGHNA, CDR2 YSLEER. There are 15 residues in the CDR3. V lost 1 base and J 2 bases, leaving 12 bases between the germline ends. CDR3 sequence: CASSQVWTAAYEQYF. CDR3 DNA: TGCGCCAGCAGCCAAGTATGGACAGCGGCCTACGAGCAGTACTTC.

Ten or more counts support this clonotype. V usage is TRBV4-1 and J usage is TRBJ2-7, with no clear D. Trimming removed 5 bases at V and 4 bases at J, with 6 bases between. The CDR3 consists of 11 residues. The V gene's germline CDR1 is MGHRA and CDR2 YSYEKL. The CDR3 here is CASSNHYEQYF. For the CDR3, the DNA is TGCGCCAGCAGCAACCATTACGAGCAGTACTTC.

This clonotype was observed at least ten times. The chain uses TRBV6-5 and TRBJ2-7, with TRBD2 matching over 9 bases. The CDR3 is 15 amino acids. CDR1 and CDR2 from the germline V gene are MNHEY and SVGAGI. The junction had 4 bases not matched to a gene; V was cut back by 0 bases and J by 4 bases. The CDR3 loop reads CASSYSSGRIYEQYF. CDR3 nucleotides: TGTGCCAGCAGTTACTCTAGCGGGAGAATATACGAGCAGTACTTC.

By frequency in the sample, this clonotype is medium-sized. J is TRBJ1-5 and V is TRBV19, with D possibly matching TRBD1 (5 bases). Trimming pared 5 bases from V and 0 bases from J, leaving 14 bases between. The germline CDR1 and CDR2 sequences are LNHDA and SQIVND (reference sequence). This CDR3 comprises 16 residues. CDR3 residues: CASSVITGNSNQPQHF. CDR3 sequence (DNA): TGTGCCAGTAGTGTAATAACAGGTAATAGCAATCAGCCCCAGCATTTT.

This clonotype was seen a handful of times. The chain recombines TRBV18 with TRBJ2-5; 11 bases line up with TRBD1. V shed 2 bases and J 5 bases; nucleotides not matched to a gene: 13. The CDR3 spans 18 residues. CDR1 and CDR2 (germline): KGHSH, LQKENI. CDR3 nucleotide sequence: TGTGCCAGCTCACCATCGGGTCCTGGACAGGGGGCAAGGGAGACCCAGTACTTC. Its protein product is CASSPSGPGQGARETQYF.

This clonotype has at least ten counts. The chain employs TRBV7-8 and TRBJ2-3, with D perhaps TRBD1 (5 bases). The CDR3 extends over 15 amino acids. Germline CDR1 reads SGHVS; CDR2 reads FQNEAQ. V dropped 4 bases and J dropped 2 bases, with 13 bases sitting between them. In DNA form, the CDR3 reads TGTGCCAGCAGCTCGACGTCAGGGAACACAGATACGCAGTATTTT. Translated, it gives CASSSTSGNTDTQYF.

This clonotype was detected only a few times. The genes are TRBV5-6 and TRBJ1-5; the match to TRBD1 covers 7 bases. Germline CDR1 and CDR2: SGHDT and YYEEEE. The CDR3 extends over 18 amino acids. The ends lost 0 bases at V and 3 bases at J; junction bases unmatched: 12. CDR3 sequence: CASSLAKGQGGFNQPQHF. Written as DNA, the CDR3 is TGTGCCAGCAGCTTGGCAAAGGGGCAGGGGGGTTTCAATCAGCCCCAGCATTTT.